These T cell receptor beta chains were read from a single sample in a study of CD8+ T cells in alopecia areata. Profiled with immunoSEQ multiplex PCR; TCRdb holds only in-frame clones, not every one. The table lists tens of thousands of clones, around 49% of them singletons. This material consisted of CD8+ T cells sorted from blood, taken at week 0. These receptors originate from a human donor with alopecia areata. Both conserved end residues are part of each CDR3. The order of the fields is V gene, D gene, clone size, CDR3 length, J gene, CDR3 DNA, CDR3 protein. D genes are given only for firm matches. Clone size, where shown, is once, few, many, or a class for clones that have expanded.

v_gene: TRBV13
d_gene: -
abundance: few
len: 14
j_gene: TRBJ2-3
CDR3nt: TGTGCCAGCAGCTTAGAAGGGGTATCAGATACGCAGTATTTT
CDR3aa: CASSLEGVSDTQYF

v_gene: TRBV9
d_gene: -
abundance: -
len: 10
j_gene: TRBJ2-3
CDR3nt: TGTGCCAGCAGCGGAGATACGCAGTATTTT
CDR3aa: CASSGDTQYF

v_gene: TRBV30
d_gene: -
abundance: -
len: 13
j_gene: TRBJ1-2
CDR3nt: TGTGCCTGGACACCCAGGGGATATCATGGCTACACCTTC
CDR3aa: CAWTPRGYHGYTF

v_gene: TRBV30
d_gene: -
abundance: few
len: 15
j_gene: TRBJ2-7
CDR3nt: TGTGCCTGGAGTGTAACCTCCAATCCTCCCTACGAGCAGTACTTC
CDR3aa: CAWSVTSNPPYEQYF

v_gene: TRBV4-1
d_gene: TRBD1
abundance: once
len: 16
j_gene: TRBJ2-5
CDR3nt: TGCGCCAGCAGCCGAATTGCCTCGGACAGGGTTGAGACCCAGTACTTC
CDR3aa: CASSRIASDRVETQYF

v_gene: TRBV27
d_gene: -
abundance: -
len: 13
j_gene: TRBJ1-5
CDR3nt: TGTGCCAGCAGTTTTAGGGGAAGCCAGCCCCAGCATTTT
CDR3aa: CASSFRGSQPQHF

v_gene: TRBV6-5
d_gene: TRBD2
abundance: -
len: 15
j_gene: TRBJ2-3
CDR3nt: TGTGCCAGCAGCCCTAGCGGGAGGGCCCCAGATACGCAGTATTTT
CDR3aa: CASSPSGRAPDTQYF

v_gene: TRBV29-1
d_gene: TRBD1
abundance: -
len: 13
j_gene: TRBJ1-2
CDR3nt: TGCAGCGTTGAAGATGGGACAGGGGATGGCTACACCTTC
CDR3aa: CSVEDGTGDGYTF

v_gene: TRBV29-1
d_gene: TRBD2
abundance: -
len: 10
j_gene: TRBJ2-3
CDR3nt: TGCAGCGCGGGAGGAGATACGCAGTATTTT
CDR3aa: CSAGGDTQYF

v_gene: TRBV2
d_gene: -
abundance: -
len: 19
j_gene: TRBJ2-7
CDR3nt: TGTGCCAGCAGTGAAGCGTTCGGCGTCGGCGGAATTACGCCCTACGAGCAGTACTTC
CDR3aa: CASSEAFGVGGITPYEQYF

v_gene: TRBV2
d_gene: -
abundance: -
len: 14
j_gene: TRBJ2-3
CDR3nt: TGTGCCAGCAGTATACGGGAGTCCTCCGATACGCAGTATTTT
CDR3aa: CASSIRESSDTQYF

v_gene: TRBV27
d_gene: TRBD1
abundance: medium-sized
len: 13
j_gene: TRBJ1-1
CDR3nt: TGTGCCAGCAGTTTGACAGGGGGCACTGAAGCTTTCTTT
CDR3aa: CASSLTGGTEAFF

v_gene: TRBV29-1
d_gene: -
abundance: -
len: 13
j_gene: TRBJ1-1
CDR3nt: TGCAGCGTTGAGTATGCGGGGAACACTGAAGCTTTCTTT
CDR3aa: CSVEYAGNTEAFF

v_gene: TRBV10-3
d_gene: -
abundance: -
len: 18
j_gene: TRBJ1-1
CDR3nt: TGTGCCATCAGTGACCCCGTGGGGGGGGCTACGATGAACACTGAAGCTTTCTTT
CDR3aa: CAISDPVGGATMNTEAFF

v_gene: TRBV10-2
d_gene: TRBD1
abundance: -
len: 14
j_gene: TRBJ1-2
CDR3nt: TGCGCCAGCAGCCCGGGACAGGGATGGTATGGCTACACCTTC
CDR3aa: CASSPGQGWYGYTF

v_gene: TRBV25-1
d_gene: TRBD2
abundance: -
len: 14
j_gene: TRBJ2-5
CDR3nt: TGTGCCAGCAGTGCCATGGGACTAGCGGAGACCCAGTACTTC
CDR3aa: CASSAMGLAETQYF

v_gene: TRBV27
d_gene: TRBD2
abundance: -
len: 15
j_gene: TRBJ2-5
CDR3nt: TGTGCCAGCAGTAACGAGCGGGAGGGCCTAAAGACCCAGTACTTC
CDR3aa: CASSNEREGLKTQYF